One T cell receptor (beta chain) is described in this entry. The antigen remains undetermined. The record originates from a study of OX40 agonist ivuxolimab in advanced cancers. Study-level information: Participants averaged about 60 years of age (range roughly 23 to 90) and were around 80% male.

Assay used: immunoSEQ multiplex PCR; TCRdb lists only in-frame clones, some missing. The sample consists of some 100,000 clones, approximately 89% of them appearing once. CDR3 size: 14 residues. CDR1 LNHDA and CDR2 SQIVND come from the germline V gene (reference sequence). Trimming took 3 bases from V and 7 from J; bases not matched to a gene: 4. Study-wide results and caveats: The average count of expanded clones was higher among CD8+ T cells than among CD4+. Clonal expansion by week 6 occurred in CD4+ and CD8+ blood T cells (at 0.1 to 3.0 mg/kg).

Samples were taken at baseline and on day 1 of cycles 4 and 7. This clonotype originated in an adult with an advanced solid tumor such as melanoma, head and neck, liver or kidney cancer. This specimen consisted of CD4+ or CD8+ T cells sorted from blood, obtained in a trial of the OX40 agonist ivuxolimab. The chain links TRBV19 to TRBJ2-1, with 9 bases fitting TRBD2. In DNA form, the CDR3 reads TGTGCCAGTAGTATTGGCGGGGGGGTAAATGAGCAGTTCTTC. Protein sequence: CASSIGGGVNEQFF.